This T cell receptor (beta chain) was documented in a study of memory CD4+ T cells and cytomegalovirus serostatus. Study as a whole: Donors were healthy Belgian adults, about ten CMV seropositive and under 30 seronegative.

The sort gate was single viable CD3+CD4+CD8-CD45RO+ cells for memory CD4+ T cells. Total CD4+ T cells were enriched by CD4 positive selection. Profiled with immunoSEQ multiplex PCR; TCRdb holds only in-frame clones, not every one. The table shows some 58,000 clones, with over 60% occurring only once. This TCR was sampled from an adult in good health and CMV-seronegative. The sample comprised memory CD4+ T cells from blood.

This CDR3 reads CASSEQLAGGRETQYF. The CDR3 DNA reads as TGTGCCAGCAGTGAACAACTAGCGGGGGGTCGAGAGACCCAGTACTTC. The chain is built from TRBV6-1 and TRBJ2-5; 12 bases align to TRBD2. V dropped 2 bases and J dropped 4; count of bases not matched to a gene: 5. Germline values: CDR1 MNHNS, CDR2 SASEGT. The CDR3 totals 16 residues.